Below are 18 T cell receptor beta chains sequenced from a single sample in a study of blood T cell repertoires in COVID-19. Produced via immunoSEQ multiplex PCR; TCRdb's table is partial and in-frame only. The repertoire consists of tens of thousands of clones, with around 79% occurring once and the leading ten covering roughly 5.9%. Input material: peripheral blood. The receptor set was obtained from a woman over 75 with active or convalescent COVID-19.

The chain is built from TRBV9 and TRBJ1-5; D is undetermined. There are 14 residues in the CDR3. Per the germline V gene, CDR1 is SGDLS and CDR2 is YYNGEE. The V end was cut by 4 bases, the J end by 1 base, with 9 bases between. The CDR3 loop is CASSPFVSNQPQHF. CDR3 sequence (DNA): TGTGCCAGCAGCCCCTTCGTGAGCAATCAGCCCCAGCATTTT.

The chain's CDR3 is CANPPSTAVNEKLFF. The CDR3 DNA follows: TGTGCCAACCCCCCGAGCACCGCGGTTAATGAAAAACTGTTTTTT. The chain joins TRBV6-5 to TRBJ1-4; unclear D gene. CDR1 MNHEY and CDR2 SVGAGI come from the germline V gene. Deletions cut 10 bases from V and 4 bases from J, with 19 bases between. This CDR3 contains 15 residues.

This clone came up a few times. The chain couples TRBV4-3 to TRBJ1-1, with 8 positions matching TRBD1. Germline V gene lookup returns CDR1 LGHNA and CDR2 YSLEER. CDR3 length: 15 residues. J gave up 5 bases and V 3 bases, and 8 bases lay outside the gene matches. CDR3 region: CASSHQTGVGTEAFF. The CDR3 bases are TGCGCCAGCAGCCACCAGACAGGGGTTGGGACTGAAGCTTTCTTT.

The chain employs TRBV6-1 and TRBJ2-1; D perhaps matches TRBD2 (5 bases). Germline lookup yields CDR1 MNHNS and CDR2 SASEGT. The CDR3 runs 14 residues. V was cut by 1 base and J by 15 bases, with 19 bases left in between. For the CDR3, the DNA is TGTGCCAGCAGTGAAGGGTATATACTAGAGTCCACGTTCTTC. Amino acids: CASSEGYILESTFF.

V and J are TRBV28 and TRBJ2-5; weak D call: TRBD1 (5 bases). Trimming stripped 5 bases from V and 1 base from J, with 11 bases between. The CDR3 runs 14 residues. CDR1 is MDHEN and CDR2 is SYDVKM in the germline V gene. The CDR3 spells CASSPWTTQETQYF. In nucleotides, the CDR3 is TGTGCCAGCAGTCCGTGGACAACCCAAGAGACCCAGTACTTC.

The chain carries TRBV4-3 and TRBJ2-3, with 9 nucleotides matching TRBD2. This CDR3 contains 16 residues. V was clipped by 2 bases and J by 2 bases; unmatched bases: 5. The germline V gene has CDR1 LGHNA and CDR2 YSLEER. CDR3 region: CASSQILAGSTDTQYF. CDR3 bases: TGCGCCAGCAGCCAAATTCTAGCGGGATCCACAGATACGCAGTATTTT.

This chain uses TRBV4-1 with TRBJ1-6, with TRBD1 matching 7 bases. This CDR3 spans 17 amino acids. V gave up 3 bases and J gave up 1 base; unmatched junction bases: 6. Germline V gives CDR1 MGHRA, CDR2 YSYEKL. CDR3 loop: CASSHLQGMSYNSPLHF. The CDR3, as DNA: TGCGCCAGCAGCCATCTACAGGGGATGTCCTATAATTCACCCCTCCACTTT.

The chain couples TRBV6-2 or TRBV6-3 to TRBJ2-1, with 8 bases identical to TRBD2. V gave up 4 bases and J gave up 15 bases; unmatched junction bases: 35. Germline V CDR1 and CDR2: MNHEY, SVGEGT. This CDR3 is built from 21 residues. This CDR3 reads CASSWGHALADSMSSSQLLFF. CDR3 sequence (DNA): TGTGCCAGCAGTTGGGGACACGCACTAGCGGATTCAATGAGCAGTTCCCAACTTCTGTTCTTC.

The V gene is TRBV5-4, the J gene TRBJ2-7; 9 bases line up with TRBD1. The CDR3 is 13 amino acids. Germline CDR1 SGHNT, CDR2 YYREEE (reference sequence). After removal of 4 bases from V and 5 bases from J, the junction contained 4 bases not matched to a gene. The CDR3 is CASSGDRVHEQYF. The CDR3 DNA reads as TGTGCCAGCAGCGGGGACAGGGTCCACGAGCAGTACTTC.

The genes are TRBV11-2 and TRBJ1-3; tentative D call: TRBD1 (6 bases). V gave up 6 bases and J gave up 0 bases, with 12 bases separating them. CDR3 length equals 15 residues. Germline CDR1 is SGHAT and CDR2 is FQNNGV. In nucleotides, the CDR3 is TGTGCCAGCAGTAAAGGACAGACCTCTGGAAACACCATATATTTT. Its protein is CASSKGQTSGNTIYF. Combining the CDR3 with reference TRBV11-2 and TRBJ1-3 gives the whole variable domain EAGVAQSPRYKIIEKRQSVAFWCNPISGHATLYWYQQILGQGPKLLIQFQNNGVVDDSQLPKDRFSAERLKGVDSTLKIQPAKLEDSAVYLCASSKGQTSGNTIYFGEGSWLTVV.

V and J are TRBV28 and TRBJ2-1; D may be TRBD2 (7 bases). CDR3 size: 15 residues. V lost 2 bases and J 5 bases, leaving 13 bases between the germline ends. CDR1 MDHEN and CDR2 SYDVKM come from the germline V gene. The CDR3 reads CASSLPRGANNEQFF. The CDR3 bases are TGTGCCAGCAGTTTACCCCGGGGGGCGAACAATGAGCAGTTCTTC.

This rearrangement joins TRBV4-1 to TRBJ2-7, with D possibly TRBD1 on 6 matching bases. This CDR3 has 13 amino acids. Germline loops: CDR1 MGHRA, CDR2 YSYEKL. The germline V and J ends were trimmed by 4 bases and 3 bases, with 10 bases remaining between them. The CDR3 bases are TGCGCCAGCAGCCTCCGAGGGGGCTACGAGCAGTACTTC. Translating it yields CASSLRGGYEQYF.

The V call is TRBV7-9, the J call TRBJ2-7; 9 bases match TRBD1. The CDR3 sequence is 15 residues long. The ends lost 3 bases at V and 7 bases at J; junction bases unmatched: 10. From germline, CDR1 is SEHNR and CDR2 FQNEAQ (reference sequence). For the CDR3, the DNA is TGTGCCAGCAGCTTCGGGACAGGGAGAACCCTAGAGCAGTACTTC. This codes for CASSFGTGRTLEQYF.

V is TRBV28 and J is TRBJ2-1; TRBD2 matches 9 bases. CDR1 is MDHEN and CDR2 is SYDVKM in the germline V gene. V was pared by 6 bases and J by 1 base, with 13 bases of the junction left unmatched. The CDR3 is 18 residues long. DNA of the CDR3: TGTGCCAGCAGAACAACAGGTCGGACTAGCGTTTCCTACAATGAGCAGTTCTTC. This sequence encodes CASRTTGRTSVSYNEQFF.

The chain carries TRBV28 and TRBJ2-5; 10 nucleotides agree with TRBD1. The junction had 5 bases not matched to a gene; V was cut back by 6 bases and J by 7 bases. This CDR3 is built from 13 residues. Germline loops: CDR1 MDHEN, CDR2 SYDVKM. The CDR3 DNA is TGTGCCAGCAGCCTGACAGGGGGCACGACCCAGTACTTC. Translation gives CASSLTGGTTQYF.

This clone was seen only a few times. V gene TRBV7-9 combines with J gene TRBJ2-5; D is unclear. V was pared by 5 bases and J by 2 bases, with 15 bases between. The CDR3 has 15 residues. The germline V gene encodes CDR1 SEHNR and CDR2 FQNEAQ (reference sequence). The CDR3 DNA follows: TGTGCCAGCAGCCCCCTGGGCAGGATTCAAGAGACCCAGTACTTC. It yields the protein CASSPLGRIQETQYF.

The chain uses TRBV18 and TRBJ2-7; perhaps TRBD1 as D (5 bases). CDR3 length equals 13 residues. V gave up 5 bases and J gave up 11 bases, with 19 bases separating them. The germline V gene has CDR1 KGHSH and CDR2 LQKENI. CDR3 amino acids: CASSYTGTAGEYF. CDR3 in DNA: TGTGCCAGCTCATATACAGGCACGGCAGGCGAGTACTTC.

The chain couples TRBV27 to TRBJ2-5, with TRBD2 matching 7 bases. The germline gives CDR1 MNHEY, CDR2 SMNVEV (reference sequence). V lost 5 bases and J lost 2; bases outside the gene matches: 5. This CDR3 has 14 residues. The CDR3 nucleotides read TGTGCCAGCAGTCGGGAGGCAGGGCAAGAGACCCAGTACTTC. Protein product: CASSREAGQETQYF.